This entry describes one T cell receptor beta chain. Its matching antigen is unknown. These data originate in a study of graft-versus-host responses after intestinal transplantation. The CDR3 runs to 15 residues. CDR1 MNHNY and CDR2 SVGAGI come from the germline V gene (reference sequence). The V and J ends lost 2 bases and 4 bases, in that order; junction bases with no gene match: 5. Produced via immunoSEQ multiplex PCR; TCRdb's table is partial and in-frame only. The sample has some 110,000 clones; more than 80% are singletons. The sequences come from unstimulated CD4+ T cells sorted from spleen or lymph node cells, collected before transplant. V and J are TRBV6-6 and TRBJ2-7, with 10 bases that match TRBD1. The TCR was taken from a human donor who was the organ donor for an intestinal transplant. Here the CDR3 DNA reads TGTGCCAGCAGTTACGAGGCGGGACAGGGGTACGAGCAGTACTTC. It encodes CASSYEAGQGYEQYF.